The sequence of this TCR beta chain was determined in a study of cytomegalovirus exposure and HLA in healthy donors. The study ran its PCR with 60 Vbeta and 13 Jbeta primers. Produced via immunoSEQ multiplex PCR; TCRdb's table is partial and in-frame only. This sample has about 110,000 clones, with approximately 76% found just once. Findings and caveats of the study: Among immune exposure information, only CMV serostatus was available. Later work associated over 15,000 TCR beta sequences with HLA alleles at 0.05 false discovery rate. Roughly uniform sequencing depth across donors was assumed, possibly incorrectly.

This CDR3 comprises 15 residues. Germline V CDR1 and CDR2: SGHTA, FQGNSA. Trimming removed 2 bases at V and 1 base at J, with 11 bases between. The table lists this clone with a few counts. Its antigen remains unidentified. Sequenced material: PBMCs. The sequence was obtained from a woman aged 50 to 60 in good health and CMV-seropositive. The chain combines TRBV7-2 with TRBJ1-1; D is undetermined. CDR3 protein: CASSLRRNENTEAFF. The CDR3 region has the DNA TGTGCCAGCAGCTTAAGGCGGAACGAGAACACTGAAGCTTTCTTT.